These 12 T cell receptor beta chains share one sample of origin, sequenced in a study of T cell responses to AZD1222 COVID-19 vaccine (dated by TCRdb to the early 2020s). The library came from the immunoSEQ multiplex PCR assay. TCRdb provides this immuneACCESS table in a form limited to in-frame rearrangements. Some clones are lacking; in checked studies, under half of them reflect an unresolved V gene, and why the rest are absent is not known. The sample has more than 50,000 clones on record, more than 65% of them singletons. Roughly 25% of the sample goes to the ten largest clones. This specimen's time point label, interpreted: baseline before first vaccination. Interpreted using the paper, the treatment or condition label stands for: meningococcal conjugate vaccine given as trial control. The sequencing here drew on peripheral blood, taken on day 0 of MenACWY control vaccination. These receptors all come from an adult in good health.

The chain uses TRBV13 and TRBJ2-2; TRBD1 aligns across 7 bases. The germline CDR1 and CDR2 sequences are PRHDT and FYEKMQ (reference sequence). The ends lost 3 bases at V and 6 bases at J; junction bases unmatched: 7. The CDR3 totals 15 residues. The CDR3 here is CASSLLPTGPGELFF. As DNA, the CDR3 is TGTGCCAGCAGCTTGCTTCCGACAGGGCCCGGGGAGCTGTTTTTT.

The gene calls are TRBV15 and TRBJ1-2, with D unclear. Between the trimmed V and J ends, which lost 1 base and 8 bases, there was a span of 17 bases. CDR1 and CDR2 (germline): LNHNV, YYDKDF (reference sequence). The CDR3 spans 15 residues. The CDR3, as DNA: TGTGCCACCAGCAGAGGGGCCGGTCAGTCTGGGGGCTACACCTTC. Translation gives CATSRGAGQSGGYTF.

This chain connects TRBV7-8 to TRBJ1-1; TRBD1 might be the D (5 bases). V dropped 2 bases and J dropped 4 bases, with 14 bases sitting between them. The CDR3 has 15 amino acids. From germline, CDR1 is SGHVS and CDR2 FQNEAQ. The CDR3 loop is CASSLKRQMPTEAFF. The CDR3 coding sequence is TGTGCCAGCAGCTTAAAGAGACAGATGCCCACTGAAGCTTTCTTT.

This chain connects TRBV12-3 or TRBV12-4 to TRBJ1-2; D gene uncertain. This CDR3 contains 13 residues. V was shortened by 4 bases and J by 3 bases, with 9 bases between the two germline ends. The CDR3 loop is CASSYNSHYGYTF. As DNA, the CDR3 is TGTGCCAGCAGTTATAACAGTCACTATGGCTACACCTTC.

This sequence joins TRBV7-9 and TRBJ2-5, with unresolved D. V was trimmed by 8 bases and J by 4 bases, leaving 14 bases between them. From germline, CDR1 is SEHNR and CDR2 FQNEAQ (reference sequence). CDR3 length equals 13 residues. CDR3 coding DNA: TGTGCCAGCGGCCTCGGATTTGCAGAGACCCAGTACTTC. Encoded protein: CASGLGFAETQYF.

V gene TRBV7-6 combines with J gene TRBJ1-3; 8 nucleotides align to TRBD1. With V trimmed by 5 bases and J by 7 bases, 10 bases remained unmatched. The CDR3 covers 15 residues. CDR1 and CDR2 (germline): SGHVS, FNYEAQ. The CDR3 spells CASSVGTGHRNTIYF. As DNA, the CDR3 is TGTGCCAGCAGCGTAGGGACAGGCCACAGGAACACCATATATTTT.

The chain recombines TRBV20-1 with TRBJ2-1; D gene uncertain. The germline CDR1 and CDR2 sequences are DFQATT and SNEGSKA (reference sequence). V lost 6 bases to trimming and J lost 6 bases, with 9 bases between them. CDR3 length equals 11 residues. The CDR3: CSAQPRNEQFF. The DNA of the CDR3 is TGCAGTGCCCAACCCCGCAATGAGCAGTTCTTC.

This clone has more than one count but fewer than ten. V gene TRBV12-3 or TRBV12-4 combines with J gene TRBJ2-7, with 7 bases lining up with TRBD1. The length of the CDR3 is 12 residues. The V segment lost 6 bases and the J segment 6 bases; nucleotides outside the gene matches: 5. The CDR3 nucleotides are TGTGCCAGCAGCAGACAGGGTGGCGAGCAGTACTTC. Encoded protein: CASSRQGGEQYF.

The V and J genes are TRBV5-1 and TRBJ1-3; 7 nucleotides align to TRBD1. V trimming: 3 bases; J trimming: 0 bases; junction bases outside the gene matches: 15. The CDR3 is made up of 19 amino acids. Germline CDR1 reads SGHRS; CDR2 reads YFSETQ. In DNA, the CDR3 is TGCGCCAGCAGCTCCCTCGGACAGGCTCTAAGTAACTCTGGAAACACCATATATTTT. Translating gives CASSSLGQALSNSGNTIYF.

This chain uses TRBV28 with TRBJ1-2; D is unresolved. CDR3 length: 14 residues. Trimming removed 4 bases at V and 4 bases at J, with 13 bases between. Per the germline V gene, CDR1 is MDHEN and CDR2 is SYDVKM. CDR3 residues: CASSSGPRTYGYTF. The DNA for the CDR3 is TGTGCCAGCAGTTCTGGACCGCGTACCTATGGCTACACCTTC.

The chain links TRBV18 to TRBJ1-1; 7 bases are shared with TRBD1. Per germline, CDR1 KGHSH and CDR2 LQKENI. V was pared by 5 bases and J by 4 bases, with 7 bases of the junction left unmatched. The CDR3 has 14 amino acids. The CDR3, as DNA: TGTGCCAGCTCATTAAAACAGGGGAGCACTGAAGCTTTCTTT. Its protein product is CASSLKQGSTEAFF.

The chain uses TRBV3-1 (or the pseudogene TRBV3-2) and TRBJ2-3, with a possible D match to TRBD2 (6 bases). The germline V and J ends were trimmed by 4 bases and 6 bases, with 14 bases remaining between them. The CDR3 consists of 14 residues. The germline gives CDR1 LGHDT, CDR2 YNNKEL (reference sequence). CDR3 sequence: CASSPRVGGDTQYF. The CDR3 nucleotides are TGTGCCAGCAGCCCCCGGGTAGGAGGGGATACGCAGTATTTT.